The 10 T cell receptor beta chains listed next were all sequenced from one sample in a study of cytomegalovirus exposure and HLA in healthy donors. Vbeta (60) and Jbeta (13) primers were used in the PCR. Using immunoSEQ multiplex PCR, the repertoire was profiled, and TCRdb retains in-frame clones only, with some absent. The table lists approximately 140,000 clones, about four fifths of them singletons. Sequencing used PBMCs. The receptor set was obtained from a male donor in good health and CMV-seronegative.

The V and J genes are TRBV13 and TRBJ1-2, with D possibly being TRBD1 (5 bases). Looked up from germline, CDR1 is PRHDT and CDR2 is FYEKMQ (reference sequence). The CDR3 covers 14 residues. Trimming left V 3 bases short and J 8 bases short, with 16 bases between. The CDR3 sequence: CASSLGGGAKGYTF. CDR3 coding DNA: TGTGCCAGCAGCTTGGGGGGTGGGGCCAAAGGCTACACCTTC.

This rearrangement joins TRBV14 to TRBJ2-1; TRBD2 matches at 12 bases. CDR3 length: 17 amino acids. V lost 4 bases and J lost 3; bases outside the gene matches: 7. Germline V gene data show CDR1 as SGHDN and CDR2 as FVKESK. CDR3 bases: TGTGCCAGCAGCCGTCGTTTGACTAGCGGGAGCTACAATGAGCAGTTCTTC. Translating it yields CASSRRLTSGSYNEQFF. Full variable domain (rest looked up from reference TRBV14 and TRBJ2-1): EAGVTQFPSHSVIEKGQTVTLRCDPISGHDNLYWYRRVMGKEIKFLLHFVKESKQDESGMPNNRFLAERTGGTYSTLKVQPAELEDSGVYFCASSRRLTSGSYNEQFFGPGTRLTVL.

V is TRBV5-1 and J is TRBJ2-2, with 9 bases fitting TRBD2. Trimming removed 1 base from V and 6 bases from J; junction bases left unmatched: 7. The CDR3 covers 16 residues. Germline V gene lookup returns CDR1 SGHRS and CDR2 YFSETQ. CDR3 DNA: TGCGCCAGCAGCTTGAGGCTAGCGGGACCCGCCGGGGAGCTGTTTTTT. Translating it yields CASSLRLAGPAGELFF.

The chain recombines TRBV18 with TRBJ2-3; no firm D call. Looked up from germline, CDR1 is KGHSH and CDR2 is LQKENI. The ends were cut back, 6 bases at V and 4 bases at J, with 5 bases in the middle. The CDR3 contains 11 residues. CDR3 protein: CASSGSDTQYF. DNA of the CDR3: TGTGCCAGCTCGGGCTCAGATACGCAGTATTTT.

In this sample, this clone turned up once. This chain joins TRBV7-3 and TRBJ2-3, with D possibly matching TRBD2 (6 bases). Germline V CDR1 and CDR2: SGHTA, FQGTGA. This CDR3 spans 16 amino acids. Trimming pared 2 bases from V and 1 base from J, leaving 13 bases between. CDR3 protein: CASSLGRDSGTDTQYF. The CDR3 coding sequence is TGTGCCAGCAGCTTAGGCCGGGACTCGGGCACAGATACGCAGTATTTT.

V is TRBV19 and J is TRBJ2-2; 7 bases are shared with TRBD1. Germline loops: CDR1 LNHDA, CDR2 SQIVND (reference sequence). V lost 4 bases and J lost 5; bases outside the gene matches: 10. This CDR3 region has 16 residues. The CDR3 loop reads CASSTIYRGETGELFF. CDR3 nucleotides: TGTGCCAGTAGTACCATATACAGGGGTGAAACCGGGGAGCTGTTTTTT.

CDR3 amino acids: CASRPGRFPYEQYF. The CDR3 DNA sequence: TGTGCCAGCAGGCCGGGTCGGTTCCCCTACGAGCAGTACTTC. The chain employs TRBV6-1 and TRBJ2-7; D remains ambiguous. Germline values: CDR1 MNHNS, CDR2 SASEGT. V lost 6 bases, J lost 2 bases, and 14 bases lay in between. The CDR3 totals 14 residues.

This chain connects TRBV19 to TRBJ2-1; D call uncertain. Trimming cost V 2 bases and J 0 bases, with 11 bases left between them. This CDR3 has 16 amino acids. Germline V gene lookup returns CDR1 LNHDA and CDR2 SQIVND (reference sequence). This chain's CDR3 is CASSISAYRSYNEQFF. The CDR3 DNA reads TGTGCCAGTAGTATATCAGCGTACCGCTCCTACAATGAGCAGTTCTTC. Combining the CDR3 with reference TRBV19 and TRBJ2-1 gives the whole variable domain DGGITQSPKYLFRKEGQNVTLSCEQNLNHDAMYWYRQDPGQGLRLIYYSQIVNDFQKGDIAEGYSVSREKKESFPLTVTSAQKNPTAFYLCASSISAYRSYNEQFFGPGTRLTVL.

The chain recombines TRBV27 with TRBJ1-2, with 9 bases fitting TRBD1. This CDR3 spans 18 amino acids. Unmatched junction bases numbered 9, after V lost 1 base and J lost 0 bases. Germline V lookup: CDR1 MNHEY, CDR2 SMNVEV (reference sequence). CDR3 region: CASSLFGTGTLPNYGYTF. DNA of the CDR3: TGTGCCAGCAGTTTATTCGGGACAGGGACTCTGCCTAACTATGGCTACACCTTC.

The chain is built from TRBV30 and TRBJ2-2; 10 bases match TRBD1. This CDR3 has 13 amino acids. Germline V gene data show CDR1 as GTSNPN and CDR2 as SVGIG (reference sequence). With 5 bases clipped from V and 9 bases from J, the junction kept 6 bases outside the gene matches. The CDR3 reads CAWDRGPTRELFF. CDR3 DNA sequence: TGTGCCTGGGACAGGGGGCCAACCCGGGAGCTGTTTTTT.